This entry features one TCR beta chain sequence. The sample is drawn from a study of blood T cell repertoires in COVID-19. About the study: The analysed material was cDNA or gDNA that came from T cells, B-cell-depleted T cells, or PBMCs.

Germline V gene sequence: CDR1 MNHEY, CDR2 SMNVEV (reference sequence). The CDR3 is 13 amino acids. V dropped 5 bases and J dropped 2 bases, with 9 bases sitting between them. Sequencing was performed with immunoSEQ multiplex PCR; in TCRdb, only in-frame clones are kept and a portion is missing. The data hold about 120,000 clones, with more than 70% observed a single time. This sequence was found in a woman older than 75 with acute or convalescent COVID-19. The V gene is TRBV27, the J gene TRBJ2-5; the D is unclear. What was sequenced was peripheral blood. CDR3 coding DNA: TGTGCCAGCAGTCCCCCCGGTCAAGAGACCCAGTACTTC. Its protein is CASSPPGQETQYF.